Each of the 23 T cell receptor beta chains below was sequenced from the same sample in a study of blood T cell repertoires in COVID-19. Generated by immunoSEQ multiplex PCR, the TCRdb table keeps only in-frame clones and is missing some. Of fewer than 90,000 clones listed, about 89% were seen once; the top ten hold approximately 5%. The sequenced sample consisted of peripheral blood. The receptors come from a man aged 45-60 years with active or convalescent COVID-19.

The V call is TRBV7-2, the J call TRBJ2-2; TRBD1 agrees at 8 bases. This CDR3 is 17 amino acids long. Germline values: CDR1 SGHTA, CDR2 FQGNSA. After removal of 1 base from V and 5 bases from J, the junction contained 9 bases not matched to a gene. The chain's CDR3 is CASSLGGRGRETGELFF. The CDR3 DNA is TGTGCCAGCAGCTTAGGGGGCAGGGGGCGCGAGACCGGGGAGCTGTTTTTT.

CDR3 coding DNA: TGTGCCAGCAGCTTGGGACAGAGCAATGAGCAGTTCTTC. Translating gives CASSLGQSNEQFF. The rearrangement joins TRBV5-6 to TRBJ2-1, with D maybe TRBD1 (5 bases). Trimming took 0 bases from V and 6 from J, leaving 7 bases between them. The CDR3 runs to 13 residues. Germline CDR1 reads SGHDT; CDR2 reads YYEEEE.

The chain has TRBV7-2 and TRBJ1-5, with TRBD1 as a possible D gene (5 bases). Per the germline V gene, CDR1 is SGHTA and CDR2 is FQGNSA. This CDR3 spans 16 amino acids. Trimming took 1 base from V and 1 from J, leaving 11 bases between them. The chain's CDR3 is CASSLEAGGSNQPQHF. The CDR3 region has the DNA TGTGCCAGCAGCTTAGAGGCGGGGGGAAGCAATCAGCCCCAGCATTTT.

This clone has just a few counts. This chain links TRBV10-3 with TRBJ1-1, with D unresolved. The CDR3 sequence is 12 residues long. The germline V gene encodes CDR1 ENHRY and CDR2 SYGVKD. Trimming took off 3 bases at V and 7 bases at J, with 9 bases between the two ends. CDR3 in DNA: TGTGCCATCAGTGAACTTCGAAGTGAAGCTTTCTTT. Amino acid sequence: CAISELRSEAFF.

The chain recombines TRBV4-1 with TRBJ2-5; 7 bases fit TRBD1. The CDR3 runs 13 residues. Germline V gene data show CDR1 as MGHRA and CDR2 as YSYEKL. Trimming removed 4 bases from V and 4 bases from J; junction bases left unmatched: 3. The CDR3 sequence: CASSLYRGETQYF. The CDR3 DNA follows: TGCGCCAGCAGCCTTTACAGGGGAGAGACCCAGTACTTC.

The gene calls are TRBV6-5 and TRBJ2-7; TRBD1 aligns across 7 bases. The CDR3 is 14 amino acids. The germline V gene has CDR1 MNHEY and CDR2 SVGAGI. The junction had 4 bases not matched to a gene; V was cut back by 4 bases and J by 1 base. DNA of the CDR3: TGTGCCAGCAGTTCGCCGGGACAGTCCTACGAGCAGTACTTC. It translates to CASSSPGQSYEQYF.

The V and J genes are TRBV5-1 and TRBJ2-1; D is possibly TRBD1 (5 bases). Trimming left V 9 bases short and J 6 bases short, with 19 bases between. Germline loops: CDR1 SGHRS, CDR2 YFSETQ. This CDR3 has 14 amino acids. DNA for the CDR3: TGCGCCACTAAGGCGCAGCCAGGGTCCAATGAGCAGTTCTTC. Translated: CATKAQPGSNEQFF.

This clone was counted only a few times. J is TRBJ1-1 and V is TRBV30; D is undetermined. V gave up 5 bases and J gave up 0 bases, with 10 bases separating them. The CDR3 loop spans 13 amino acids. Germline V gives CDR1 GTSNPN, CDR2 SVGIG (reference sequence). The DNA for the CDR3 is TGTGCCTGGGAGTTAGTTATGAACACTGAAGCTTTCTTT. It is translated as CAWELVMNTEAFF.

Concerning this clone itself: Other nucleotide sequences from this sample produce the same CDR3. This chain connects TRBV9 to TRBJ1-1; perhaps TRBD1 as D (5 bases). The V end was cut by 1 base, the J end by 2 bases, with 6 bases between. Germline CDR1 is SGDLS and CDR2 is YYNGEE. The CDR3 has 13 residues. The CDR3 nucleotides read TGTGCCAGCAGCGTACAGGGTAACACTGAAGCTTTCTTT. It is translated as CASSVQGNTEAFF. The whole variable domain, filled in from reference TRBV9 and TRBJ1-1, reads DSGVTQTPKHLITATGQRVTLRCSPRSGDLSVYWYQQSLDQGLQFLIQYYNGEERAKGNILERFSAQQFPDLHSELNLSSLELGDSALYFCASSVQGNTEAFFGQGTRLTVV.

The chain carries TRBV7-9 and TRBJ1-6, with 7 bases matching TRBD1. The V segment lost 3 bases and the J segment 8 bases; nucleotides outside the gene matches: 7. Germline loops: CDR1 SEHNR, CDR2 FQNEAQ (reference sequence). The CDR3 has 15 residues. CDR3 in amino acids: CASSLDRDSHSPLHF. CDR3 DNA: TGTGCCAGCAGCTTGGACCGGGACAGCCATTCACCCCTCCACTTT.

The gene calls are TRBV5-8 and TRBJ2-3, with D hard to call. CDR3 size: 12 residues. Germline values: CDR1 SGHTS, CDR2 YDEGEE. Trimming cost V 4 bases and J 2 bases, with 5 bases left between them. The CDR3 sequence: CASSPYTDTQYF. The CDR3 DNA reads as TGTGCCAGCAGCCCTTACACAGATACGCAGTATTTT.

This clone was seen more than once but under ten times. This chain links TRBV6-5 with TRBJ1-1; D not certain. The CDR3 has 12 amino acids. Germline V lookup: CDR1 MNHEY, CDR2 SVGAGI. The V and J ends lost 0 bases and 8 bases respectively, with 7 bases between them. CDR3 coding DNA: TGTGCCAGCAGTTACTCCGGCAGGGAAGCTTTCTTT. Residues: CASSYSGREAFF.

The chain joins TRBV4-3 to TRBJ1-2; possible D gene TRBD1, 6 bases. V was shortened by 0 bases and J by 6 bases, with 14 bases between the two germline ends. The CDR3 has 15 residues. From germline, CDR1 is LGHNA and CDR2 YSLEER. CDR3 protein: CASSQELYRAHGYTF. Here the CDR3 DNA reads TGCGCCAGCAGCCAAGAATTATACAGGGCCCATGGCTACACCTTC.

The genes are TRBV6-5 and TRBJ2-5, with 8 bases lining up with TRBD1. The germline V gene encodes CDR1 MNHEY and CDR2 SVGAGI. The CDR3 contains 12 residues. After removal of 6 bases from V and 4 bases from J, the junction contained 1 base not matched to a gene. DNA of the CDR3: TGTGCCAGCAGAGACAGGGGAGAGACCCAGTACTTC. It translates to CASRDRGETQYF.

The rearrangement uses TRBV21-1 and TRBJ1-4; the table's D call, TRBD1, was not checked against the DNA. TRBV21-1 is a known pseudogene. The CDR3 runs to 11 residues. The DNA for the CDR3 is TGTCTGGGACAGATCAATGAAAAACTGTTTTTT. Translated, it gives CLGQINEKLFF.

The rearrangement joins TRBV10-2 to TRBJ2-5; TRBD2 matches 7 bases. After removal of 0 bases from V and 2 bases from J, the junction contained 9 bases not matched to a gene. The CDR3 covers 17 residues. Germline V gives CDR1 WSHSY, CDR2 SAAADI. The CDR3 is CASSESFPSSGQETQYF. Here the CDR3 DNA reads TGCGCCAGCAGTGAGTCTTTCCCCTCTAGCGGACAAGAGACCCAGTACTTC.

The rearrangement uses TRBV19 and TRBJ2-1, with 13 nucleotides matching TRBD2. The V segment lost 3 bases and the J segment 7 bases; nucleotides outside the gene matches: 9. Germline CDR1 and CDR2: LNHDA and SQIVND (reference sequence). The CDR3 is 17 residues long. The CDR3 DNA is TGTGCCAGTAGTATCCTGACTAGCGGGGGGCCGGGGAATGAGCAGTTCTTC. Protein product: CASSILTSGGPGNEQFF.

This chain uses TRBV9 with TRBJ2-5, with TRBD2 matching over 8 bases. Germline-derived CDR1 and CDR2 are SGDLS and YYNGEE. J lost 4 bases, V lost 2 bases, and 4 bases had no gene match. This CDR3 has 14 amino acids. CDR3 sequence reads: CASSVDGGAETQYF. DNA of the CDR3: TGTGCCAGCAGCGTCGACGGGGGGGCAGAGACCCAGTACTTC. The whole variable domain, filled in from reference TRBV9 and TRBJ2-5, reads DSGVTQTPKHLITATGQRVTLRCSPRSGDLSVYWYQQSLDQGLQFLIQYYNGEERAKGNILERFSAQQFPDLHSELNLSSLELGDSALYFCASSVDGGAETQYFGPGTRLLVL.

This chain links TRBV20-1 with TRBJ2-4; D possibly corresponds to TRBD2 (6 bases). CDR1 and CDR2 (germline): DFQATT, SNEGSKA (reference sequence). The CDR3 is made up of 12 amino acids. V was clipped by 3 bases and J by 7 bases, with 10 bases between them. The CDR3 is CSASALANIQYF. CDR3 nucleotide sequence: TGCAGTGCTAGTGCCCTAGCGAACATTCAGTACTTC.

In its sample, this clone was seen once. The chain links TRBV28 to TRBJ1-5; no clear D. This CDR3 contains 13 residues. Trimming removed 6 bases at V and 0 bases at J, with 6 bases between. Germline CDR1 and CDR2: MDHEN and SYDVKM. The DNA for the CDR3 is TGTGCCAGCAGGGGCACTAGCAATCAGCCCCAGCATTTT. Protein sequence: CASRGTSNQPQHF. The full variable domain, completed using reference TRBV28 and TRBJ1-5, is DVKVTQSSRYLVKRTGEKVFLECVQDMDHENMFWYRQDPGLGLRLIYFSYDVKMKEKGDIPEGYSVSREKKERFSLILESASTNQTSMYLCASRGTSNQPQHFGDGTRLSIL.

The chain is built from TRBV2 and TRBJ2-3; D might be TRBD1 (6 bases). The CDR3 consists of 14 residues. Trimming took off 3 bases at V and 8 bases at J, with 15 bases between the two ends. CDR1 and CDR2 from the germline V gene are SNHLY and FYNNEI. The CDR3 nucleotides read TGTGCCAGCAGTGAGGGGACATCCGAGGCTACGCAGTATTTT. Translation gives CASSEGTSEATQYF.

The V gene is TRBV7-9, the J gene TRBJ2-5; 11 nucleotides align to TRBD2. V lost 1 base and J lost 5; bases outside the gene matches: 6. CDR3 size: 16 residues. Germline lookup yields CDR1 SEHNR and CDR2 FQNEAQ (reference sequence). Here the CDR3 reads CASSLGLAGGSETQYF. Here the CDR3 DNA reads TGTGCCAGCAGCTTAGGCCTAGCGGGGGGCTCGGAGACCCAGTACTTC.

The V and J genes are TRBV6-5 and TRBJ1-2; 11 positions agree with TRBD1. V shed 5 bases and J 2 bases; nucleotides not matched to a gene: 4. This CDR3 is built from 15 residues. CDR1 is MNHEY, CDR2 SVGAGI, per germline. The CDR3 nucleotides read TGTGCCAGCAGTCCTAGGACAGGGGGCAACTATGGCTACACCTTC. Residues: CASSPRTGGNYGYTF.